These 12 T cell receptor beta chains were all obtained from the same sample, sequenced in a study of response to subunit inactivated influenza vaccine. In TCRdb, the RT-PCR reads were re-called with MiXCR into one record per CDR3 protein. The sample consists of a few hundred thousand distinct CDR3 sequences, 21% of them appearing once. The sample in question was PBMCs from blood, obtained approximately 22 months after vaccination. Receptors originate from a man aged 50 to 69 who received an inactivated influenza vaccine.

This clonotype occurred a few times. The chain combines TRBV14 with TRBJ2-3; TRBD1 aligns across 7 bases. The CDR3 is 17 amino acids. In germline, CDR1 is SGHDN, CDR2 FVKESK. V was pared by 3 bases and J by 1 base, with 10 bases of the junction left unmatched. The CDR3 sequence: CASSHRDSYSRTDTQYF. The CDR3 DNA reads as TGTGCCAGCAGCCACCGGGACAGTTATTCCCGCACAGATACGCAGTATTTT.

This clonotype has a handful of counts. V and J are TRBV7-3 and TRBJ2-1; 13 bases are a match to TRBD2. After removal of 3 bases from V and 7 bases from J, the junction contained 3 bases not matched to a gene. The CDR3 runs to 15 residues. Germline values: CDR1 SGHTA, CDR2 FQGTGA. The CDR3 loop is CASSFRTSGRNEQFF. In nucleotides, the CDR3 is TGTGCCAGCAGCTTCCGGACTAGCGGGAGAAATGAGCAGTTCTTC.

The rearrangement links TRBV28 to TRBJ2-3, with 8 bases fitting TRBD2. This CDR3 contains 14 residues. With 5 bases clipped from V and 5 bases from J, the junction kept 6 bases outside the gene matches. Germline V CDR1 and CDR2: MDHEN, SYDVKM. The CDR3 protein is CASSAGGLKDTQYF. The CDR3 DNA is TGTGCCAGCAGTGCGGGGGGCCTCAAAGATACGCAGTATTTT. The whole variable domain, remainder taken from reference TRBV28 and TRBJ2-3, is DVKVTQSSRYLVKRTGEKVFLECVQDMDHENMFWYRQDPGLGLRLIYFSYDVKMKEKGDIPEGYSVSREKKERFSLILESASTNQTSMYLCASSAGGLKDTQYFGPGTRLTVL.

This clonotype was found a few times. V gene TRBV20-1 combines with J gene TRBJ2-1, with 8 bases that match TRBD2. V shed 0 bases and J 0 bases; nucleotides not matched to a gene: 10. CDR3 length equals 18 residues. The germline V gene encodes CDR1 DFQATT and CDR2 SNEGSKA (reference sequence). CDR3 sequence: CSARDPPTSGSSYNEQFF. Written as DNA, the CDR3 is TGCAGTGCTAGAGATCCCCCAACTAGCGGCAGCTCCTACAATGAGCAGTTCTTC.

This clonotype was counted only a few times. The V and J genes are TRBV3-1 and TRBJ1-2; D gene ambiguous. The V end was cut by 3 bases, the J end by 4 bases, with 6 bases between. This CDR3 has 12 amino acids. Germline V CDR1 and CDR2: LGHDT, YNNKEL (reference sequence). The CDR3 loop reads CASSQEPYGYTF. The DNA of the CDR3 is TGTGCCAGCAGCCAGGAACCCTATGGCTACACCTTC.

This clonotype was seen a handful of times. J is TRBJ1-2 and V is TRBV6-2 or TRBV6-3, with D possibly being TRBD1 (6 bases). The V and J ends lost 7 bases and 2 bases respectively, with 11 bases between them. This CDR3 contains 13 residues. CDR1 MNHEY and CDR2 SVGEGT come from the germline V gene. For the CDR3, the DNA is TGTGCCAGCATCGACAGGAGAAACTATGGCTACACCTTC. It is translated as CASIDRRNYGYTF.

The rearrangement uses TRBV7-6 and TRBJ1-1; 9 bases align to TRBD1. The CDR3 spans 15 residues. Germline V gives CDR1 SGHVS, CDR2 FNYEAQ. Trimming took 2 bases from V and 5 from J; bases not matched to a gene: 6. The CDR3 protein is CASSLSGQGLTEAFF. As DNA, the CDR3 is TGTGCCAGCAGCTTATCAGGACAGGGGCTAACTGAAGCTTTCTTT.

The gene calls are TRBV20-1 and TRBJ2-3; 8 bases line up with TRBD2. The V and J ends lost 0 bases and 5 bases, in that order; junction bases with no gene match: 4. The CDR3 runs to 14 residues. Germline V lookup: CDR1 DFQATT, CDR2 SNEGSKA (reference sequence). The CDR3 region is CSARDSLAGDTQYF. The CDR3, as DNA: TGCAGTGCTAGAGATAGCCTAGCGGGAGATACGCAGTATTTT.

This clonotype was seen more than once but under ten times. The chain is built from TRBV4-2 and TRBJ1-4; D remains unclear. V was clipped by 3 bases and J by 8 bases, with 16 bases between them. The CDR3 spans 15 residues. CDR1 is LGHNA and CDR2 is YNFKEQ in the germline V gene. CDR3: CASSQESRLGEKLFF. The CDR3 nucleotides read TGTGCCAGCAGCCAGGAGAGTCGTCTTGGGGAAAAACTGTTTTTT.

The chain is built from TRBV29-1 and TRBJ2-5; perhaps TRBD1 as D (6 bases). V gave up 7 bases and J gave up 5 bases, with 17 bases separating them. The CDR3 covers 13 residues. CDR1 is SQVTM and CDR2 is ANQGSEA in the germline V gene. CDR3 sequence reads: CSADTGGGETQYF. In DNA form, the CDR3 reads TGCAGCGCAGATACTGGGGGCGGTGAGACCCAGTACTTC.

The chain combines TRBV19 with TRBJ2-4, with TRBD2 as a possible D gene (5 bases). In germline, CDR1 is LNHDA, CDR2 SQIVND (reference sequence). The CDR3 runs to 14 residues. V was cut by 1 base and J by 8 bases, with 12 bases left in between. The CDR3 sequence: CASSIGRTRDIQYF. The CDR3 DNA follows: TGTGCCAGTAGTATAGGTAGGACGCGGGACATTCAGTACTTC.

This clonotype was observed a handful of times. The rearrangement uses TRBV12-3 or TRBV12-4 and TRBJ1-1; 11 nucleotides agree with TRBD1. CDR3 length: 14 amino acids. J lost 4 bases, V lost 6 bases, and 4 bases had no gene match. CDR3 region: CASRQGTGGTEAFF. In DNA form, the CDR3 reads TGTGCCAGCAGGCAAGGGACAGGGGGCACTGAAGCTTTCTTT.